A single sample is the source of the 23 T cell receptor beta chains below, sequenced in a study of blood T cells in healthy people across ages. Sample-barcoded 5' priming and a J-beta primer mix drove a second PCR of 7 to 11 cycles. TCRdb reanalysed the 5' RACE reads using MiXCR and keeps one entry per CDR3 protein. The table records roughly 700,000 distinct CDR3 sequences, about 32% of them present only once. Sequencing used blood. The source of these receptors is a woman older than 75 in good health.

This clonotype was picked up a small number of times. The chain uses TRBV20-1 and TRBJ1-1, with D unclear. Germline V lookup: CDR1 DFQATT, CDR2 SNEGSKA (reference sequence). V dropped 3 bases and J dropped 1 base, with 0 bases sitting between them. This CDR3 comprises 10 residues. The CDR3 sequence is CSARNTEAFF. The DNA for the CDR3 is TGCAGTGCTAGGAACACTGAAGCTTTCTTT.

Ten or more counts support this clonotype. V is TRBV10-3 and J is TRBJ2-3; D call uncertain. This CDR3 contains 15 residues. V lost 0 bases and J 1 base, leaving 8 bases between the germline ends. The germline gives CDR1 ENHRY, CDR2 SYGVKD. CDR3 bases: TGTGCCATCAGTGAGTCAAGTCAGGGCACAGATACGCAGTATTTT. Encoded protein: CAISESSQGTDTQYF.

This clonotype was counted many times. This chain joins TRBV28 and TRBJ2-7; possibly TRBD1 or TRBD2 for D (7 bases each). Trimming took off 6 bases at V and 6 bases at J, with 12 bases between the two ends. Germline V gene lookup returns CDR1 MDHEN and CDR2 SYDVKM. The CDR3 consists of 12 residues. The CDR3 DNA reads TGTGCCAGCAGGTCAGGGGGGGGCGAGCAGTACTTC. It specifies CASRSGGGEQYF.

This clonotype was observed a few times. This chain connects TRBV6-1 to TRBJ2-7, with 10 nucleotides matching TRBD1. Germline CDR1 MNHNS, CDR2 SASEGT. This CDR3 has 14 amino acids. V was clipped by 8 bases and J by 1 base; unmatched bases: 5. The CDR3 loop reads CASSKGQGSYEQYF. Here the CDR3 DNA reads TGTGCCAGCTCTAAGGGACAGGGGTCCTACGAGCAGTACTTC.

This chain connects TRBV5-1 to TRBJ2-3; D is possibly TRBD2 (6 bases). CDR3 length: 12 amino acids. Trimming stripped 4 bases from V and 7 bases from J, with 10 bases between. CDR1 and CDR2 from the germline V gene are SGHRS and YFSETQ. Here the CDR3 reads CASSAGRYTQYF. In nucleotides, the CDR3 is TGCGCCAGCAGCGCGGGACGATATACGCAGTATTTT.

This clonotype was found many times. As DNA, the CDR3 is TGTGCCAGCAGCGCCGAGGGGACAGGGGTTGGAGAGCAGTACTTC. Its protein is CASSAEGTGVGEQYF. The genes are TRBV3-1 and TRBJ2-7; 10 nucleotides match TRBD1. The germline gives CDR1 LGHDT, CDR2 YNNKEL (reference sequence). The CDR3 runs to 15 residues. V gave up 5 bases and J gave up 7 bases; unmatched junction bases: 11.

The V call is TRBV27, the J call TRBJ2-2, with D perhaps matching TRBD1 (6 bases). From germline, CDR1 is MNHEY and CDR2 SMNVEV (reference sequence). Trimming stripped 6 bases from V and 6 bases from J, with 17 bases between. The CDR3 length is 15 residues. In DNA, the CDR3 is TGTGCCAGCAGCCCGGGACACAAGGGTCCCGGGGAGCTGTTTTTT. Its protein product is CASSPGHKGPGELFF.

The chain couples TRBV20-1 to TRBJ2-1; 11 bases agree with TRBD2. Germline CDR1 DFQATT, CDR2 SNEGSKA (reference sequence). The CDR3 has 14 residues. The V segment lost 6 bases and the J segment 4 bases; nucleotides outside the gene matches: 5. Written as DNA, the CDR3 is TGCAGTGCAGCCGGGACTAGCGGATACAATGAGCAGTTCTTC. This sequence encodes CSAAGTSGYNEQFF.

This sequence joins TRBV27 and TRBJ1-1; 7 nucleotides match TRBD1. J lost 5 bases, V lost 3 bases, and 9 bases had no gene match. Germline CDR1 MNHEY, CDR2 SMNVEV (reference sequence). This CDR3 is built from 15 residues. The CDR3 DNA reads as TGTGCCAGCAGTTTTTCGGCAGGGGGGATGACTGAAGCTTTCTTT. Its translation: CASSFSAGGMTEAFF.

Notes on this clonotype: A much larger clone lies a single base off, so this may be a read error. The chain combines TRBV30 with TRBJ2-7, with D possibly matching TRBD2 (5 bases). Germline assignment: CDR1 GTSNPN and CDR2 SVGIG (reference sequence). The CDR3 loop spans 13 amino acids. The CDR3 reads CAGSVGSGYEQYF. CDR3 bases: TGTGCCGGGAGTGTAGGATCCGGATACGAGCAGTACTTC.

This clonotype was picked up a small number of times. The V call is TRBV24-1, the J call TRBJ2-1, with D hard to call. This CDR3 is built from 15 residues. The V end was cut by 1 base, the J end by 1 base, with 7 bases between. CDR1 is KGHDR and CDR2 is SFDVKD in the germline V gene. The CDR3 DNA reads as TGTGCCACCAGTGATTTAAGGGTTTCCTACAATGAGCAGTTCTTC. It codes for CATSDLRVSYNEQFF.

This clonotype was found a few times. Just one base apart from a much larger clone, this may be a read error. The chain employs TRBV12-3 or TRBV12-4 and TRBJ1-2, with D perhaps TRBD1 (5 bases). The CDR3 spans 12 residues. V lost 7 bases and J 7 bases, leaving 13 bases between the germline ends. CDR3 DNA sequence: TGTGCCAGCACAACAGGCTGCCGTGGCTACACCTTC. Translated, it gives CASTTGCRGYTF.

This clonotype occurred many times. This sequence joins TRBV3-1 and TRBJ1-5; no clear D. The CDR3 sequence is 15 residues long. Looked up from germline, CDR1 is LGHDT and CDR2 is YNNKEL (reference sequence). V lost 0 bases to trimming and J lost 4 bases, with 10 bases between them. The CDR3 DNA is TGTGCCAGCAGCCAAGACGCGACAACTAATCAGCCCCAGCATTTT. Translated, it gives CASSQDATTNQPQHF.

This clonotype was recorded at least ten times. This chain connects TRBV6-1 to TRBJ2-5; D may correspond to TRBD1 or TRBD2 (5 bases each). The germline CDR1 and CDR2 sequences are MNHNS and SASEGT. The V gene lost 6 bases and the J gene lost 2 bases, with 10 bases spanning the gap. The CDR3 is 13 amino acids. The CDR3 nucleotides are TGTGCCAGCAGCGGGACGGATCAAGAGACCCAGTACTTC. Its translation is CASSGTDQETQYF.

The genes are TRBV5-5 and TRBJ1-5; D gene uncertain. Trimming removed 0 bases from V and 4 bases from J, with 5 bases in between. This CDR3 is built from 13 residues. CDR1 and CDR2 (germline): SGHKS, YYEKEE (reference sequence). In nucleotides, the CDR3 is TGTGCCAGCAGCTTGGCCCCGAATCAGCCCCAGCATTTT. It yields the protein CASSLAPNQPQHF.

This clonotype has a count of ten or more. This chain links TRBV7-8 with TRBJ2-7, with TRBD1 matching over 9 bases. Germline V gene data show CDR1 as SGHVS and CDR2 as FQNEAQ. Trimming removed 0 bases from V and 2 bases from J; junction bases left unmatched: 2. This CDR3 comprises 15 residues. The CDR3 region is CASSLADRGPYEQYF. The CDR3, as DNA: TGTGCCAGCAGCTTAGCGGACAGGGGCCCCTACGAGCAGTACTTC.

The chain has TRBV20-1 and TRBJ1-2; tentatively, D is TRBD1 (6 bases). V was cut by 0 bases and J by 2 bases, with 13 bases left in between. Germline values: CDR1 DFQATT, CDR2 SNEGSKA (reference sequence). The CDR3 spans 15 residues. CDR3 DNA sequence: TGCAGTGCTAGAGAGCTCGGAGGGGGGAACTATGGCTACACCTTC. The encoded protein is CSARELGGGNYGYTF.

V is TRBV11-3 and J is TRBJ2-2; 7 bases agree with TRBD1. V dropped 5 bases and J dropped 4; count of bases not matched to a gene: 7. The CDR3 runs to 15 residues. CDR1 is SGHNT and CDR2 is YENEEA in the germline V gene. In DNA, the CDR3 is TGTGCCAGCAGCGTTTACAGGGGCGGCACCGGGGAGCTGTTTTTT. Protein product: CASSVYRGGTGELFF.

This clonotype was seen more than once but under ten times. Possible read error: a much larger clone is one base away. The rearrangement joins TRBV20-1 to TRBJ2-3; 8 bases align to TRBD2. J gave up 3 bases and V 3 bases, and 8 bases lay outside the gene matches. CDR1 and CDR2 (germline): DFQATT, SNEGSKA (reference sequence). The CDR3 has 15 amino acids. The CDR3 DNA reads TGCAGTGCTAGCAGCGAGAGCGGGGGAACAGATACGCAGTATTTT. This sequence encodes CSASSESGGTDTQYF.

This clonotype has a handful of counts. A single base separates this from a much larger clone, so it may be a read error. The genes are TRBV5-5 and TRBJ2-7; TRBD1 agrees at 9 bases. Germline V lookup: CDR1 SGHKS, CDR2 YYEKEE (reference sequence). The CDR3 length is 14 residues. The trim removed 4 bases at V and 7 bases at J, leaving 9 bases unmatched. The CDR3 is CASSIRDRANEQYF. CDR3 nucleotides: TGTGCCAGCAGCATCCGGGACAGGGCTAATGAGCAGTACTTC.

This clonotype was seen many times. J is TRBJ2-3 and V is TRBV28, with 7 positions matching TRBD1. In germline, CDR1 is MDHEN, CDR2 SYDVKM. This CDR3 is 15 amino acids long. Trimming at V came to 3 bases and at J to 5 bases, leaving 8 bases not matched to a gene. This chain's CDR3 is CASSFIQGKRDTQYF. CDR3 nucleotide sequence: TGTGCCAGCAGTTTCATACAGGGGAAGCGAGATACGCAGTATTTT.

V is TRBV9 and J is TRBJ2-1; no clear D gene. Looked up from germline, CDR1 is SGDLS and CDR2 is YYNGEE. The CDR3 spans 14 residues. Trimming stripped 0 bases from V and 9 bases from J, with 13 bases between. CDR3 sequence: CASSVELSAIEQFF. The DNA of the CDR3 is TGTGCCAGCAGCGTAGAACTCTCCGCGATTGAGCAGTTCTTC.

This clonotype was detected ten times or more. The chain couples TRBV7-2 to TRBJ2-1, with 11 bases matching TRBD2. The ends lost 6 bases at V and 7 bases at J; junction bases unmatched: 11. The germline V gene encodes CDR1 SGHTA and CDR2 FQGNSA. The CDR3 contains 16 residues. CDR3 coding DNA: TGTGCCAGCAGAGACAATAGCGGGGGGGCAGGTAATGAGCAGTTCTTC. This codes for CASRDNSGGAGNEQFF. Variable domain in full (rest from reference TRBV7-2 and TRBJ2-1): GAGVSQSPSNKVTEKGKDVELRCDPISGHTALYWYRQSLGQGLEFLIYFQGNSAPDKSGLPSDRFSAERTGGSVSTLTIQRTQQEDSAVYLCASRDNSGGAGNEQFFGPGTRLTVL.